This T cell receptor (beta chain) derives from a study of identifying expanded T cells in peripheral blood (dated by TCRdb to the late 2010s). The study in broad terms: Separate aliquots of the same genomic DNA pool were sequenced to produce technical replicates, and four replicates were compared in pairs. On the study overall, not on this receptor specifically: Across all healthy-donor time intervals, the beta-binomial model significantly cut both the number of clones called differentially abundant and the false-positive rate. The binomial model flagged about 1.2 differentially abundant clones between technical replicates, compared with about 16.4 over approximately 2 weeks and 19 over roughly 4 weeks. The authors expected that over much longer intervals, such as months to years, biological variance in healthy repertoires might increase even further. Across all healthy donors, variance in clone template counts between roughly two-week samples was found to increase significantly with total template count.

Per the germline V gene, LGHNA is the CDR1 and YSLEER is the CDR2. The CDR3 sequence holds 14 residues, the cysteine and phenylalanine included. Only the CDR3 DNA is retained, 42 bases long and in frame from the first base. Deletion took 4 bases off V and 0 bases off J, with a span of 9 bases between the germline ends. During the collection period, no infections or other immune events were recorded for the healthy donors. To calibrate time-dependent variance in a beta-binomial model of T-cell clone differential abundance, blood repertoires from healthy donors were used as a training cohort. The training cohort included 10 or so healthy donors, of whom 3 were female and 7 were male. The donors were between roughly 29 and 70 years old, with an average age of about 45 years. Whole blood, obtained from a commercial supplier, was collected from each healthy donor at three time points spaced approximately 15 days apart. For immunosequencing, genomic DNA was extracted from unsorted whole blood.

Remarks on this clone: It has no known antigen specificity. The input lacks base qualities; no much larger clone sits a single base away.

TCRbeta CDR3 regions were profiled by bias-controlled multiplex PCR amplification of genomic DNA with the immunoSEQ Assay. The published analysis was carried out like this. The absolute abundance of each unique TCRbeta CDR3 region was quantified after sequences were collapsed and filtered. Differential abundance was tested with a binomial (Fisher-equivalent) model and with a beta-binomial model adding time-dependent variance fitted from healthy donors. Clones with fewer than 5 combined templates were excluded, and clones with Benjamini-Hochberg FDR below 0.01 were called differentially abundant. Using the form v = (b*log(k)+a)^2, the beta-binomial variance was modeled as a function of the total template count across the two samples. TCRdb took this table from immuneACCESS and kept in-frame rearrangements with V and J called. Such tables lack part of the clones; where checked against another copy, unresolved V genes explain under half of the gap, and the rest is unexplained. That table furnishes V, J and clone size, whereas the DNA furnished D and trimming. Here the sample has 85,000 to 90,000 clones; about 90% occur a single time. Roughly 5.9% of the sample belongs to the ten largest clones.

The receptor's source is a person aged 18-70 years in good health. Sequencing was performed on blood. Here the chain combines TRBV4-3 and TRBJ1-1, with an unclear D gene assignment. The CDR3 region: CASSRRNMNTEAFF. The DNA sequence is as follows: TGCGCCAGCAGCCGTCGGAACATGAACACTGAAGCTTTCTTT.